This T cell receptor (beta chain) was sequenced in a study of blood T cell repertoires in COVID-19. Germline CDR1 PRHDT, CDR2 FYEKMQ (reference sequence). The CDR3 length is 14 residues. Trimming shortened V by 5 bases and J by 5 bases, and 15 bases separated the two germline ends. Authors' methods: Researchers report that nucleated cell counts were estimated from reference gene primer amplification. Sequencing was performed with immunoSEQ multiplex PCR; in TCRdb, only in-frame clones are kept and a portion is missing. V and J calls plus clone size are reproduced from that table; the DNA served to infer D and trimming. Of a few hundred thousand clones in the sample, roughly four fifths were seen once.

The sequence was collected from a person aged 65 to 85 with COVID-19, enrolled during active disease. The sample comprised peripheral blood. The V and J genes are TRBV13 and TRBJ2-5, with D possibly TRBD2 on 6 matching bases. The CDR3, as DNA: TGTGCCAGCAGCCTTGCGACTAGTAGCGAGACCCAGTACTTC. Amino acids: CASSLATSSETQYF.